Sequencing of this T cell receptor beta chain was carried out in a study of metastatic and nonmetastatic thyroid tumors. Looking at the study overall: The study looked at repertoires side by side in blood and in tumor or nodule tissue from malignant and benign thyroid patients.

Prior to thyroid surgery, none of the patients had received any treatment. Study-wide results and limits: For both blood and tumor, malignant thyroid tumors reportedly showed significantly higher TCR beta diversity than benign nodules did.

Ten or more counts support this clone. Its target is not known. No conserved phenylalanine or tryptophan is present at the end of the CDR3, so a read error is the likely explanation. Original analysis: A distant-metastasis classifier for papillary thyroid cancer was built using CDR3 differences across clinicopathological groups. TCRdb reanalyzed the PCR reads via MiXCR. TCRdb, not the authors, supplied the V and J calls. The sample includes about 27,000 clones, 16% of them seen just once. Germline V CDR1 and CDR2: SNHLY, FYNNEI. The CDR3 spans 11 residues. After removal of 8 bases from V and 5 bases from J, the junction contained 3 bases not matched to a gene.

The sequence was collected from a male donor with papillary thyroid cancer or a benign thyroid nodule (not recorded which). Some clones in this sample may be carry-over from other donors' samples. Material: blood. This chain uses TRBV2 with TRBJ2-7; 7 bases align to TRBD1. In DNA, the CDR3 is TGTGCCAGCGACAGGGAGAACGAGCAGTACCTC. Encoded protein: CASDRENEQYL.